This T cell receptor (beta chain) was retrieved from a study of prognosis after radiotherapy for stage I lung cancer. Study outcomes and limitations: Diminished Shannon entropy following stereotactic body radiation therapy characterized patients who developed distant metastases. Clone counts measured for unique TCRs fell after stereotactic body radiation therapy, median roughly 10,000 versus 7,000.

On this clonotype itself: Antigen unknown. A junction end diverges from the germline sequence, so it may reflect a read error.

The germline V gene has CDR1 SGDLS and CDR2 YYNGEE. CDR3 length: 17 amino acids. The TCR beta CDR3 region was amplified from genomic DNA, with two rounds of multiplex PCR being used for the amplification. Amplification in first-round PCR relied on primers specific to each TRBV and TRBJ gene. One entry per CDR3 protein results from TCRdb running MiXCR on the multiplex PCR reads. The sample holds roughly 38,000 distinct CDR3 sequences, about 24% seen once. The source of this sequence is a donor aged 50 or older with non-small cell lung cancer. The V and J genes are TRBV9 and TRBJ2-3; 10 bases are a match to TRBD2. The starting material was PBMCs, obtained before or after stereotactic body radiation therapy (not recorded which). Here the CDR3 DNA reads TGTGCCAGCAGGGGGACTAGCGTGAGGGGTACCACAGATACTCAGTATTTT. Amino acid sequence: CASRGTSVRGTTDTQYF.